This T cell receptor (beta chain) was obtained from a study of shared clonotypes between healthy human individuals. This clone was counted once. The ends were cut back, 6 bases at V and 7 bases at J, with 12 bases in the middle. The germline gives CDR1 MNHEY, CDR2 SMNVEV (reference sequence). The CDR3 consists of 13 residues. Genomic DNA of each subset was evenly split across several immunoSEQ plates. The input for sorted-subset replicate PCRs was approximately 200 ng DNA, 30,000 or so T cell genomes. TCRdb's table, derived via immunoSEQ multiplex PCR, lists solely in-frame clones and lacks some. Of around 620,000 clones in the sample, roughly 95% were seen once. CD45RO-negative CD8 cells positively selected for CCR7 made up the naive population, which excluded terminally differentiated effector memory CD45RA+ cells. Only Caucasian adults living in Nashville, Tennessee served as donors.

This rearrangement joins TRBV27 to TRBJ2-2, with D uncertain. The specimen sequenced was naive CD8+ T cells sorted from blood. The TCR originated in a woman in her thirties in good health. CDR3 sequence reads: CASSPAIGGELFF. As DNA, the CDR3 is TGTGCCAGCAGCCCGGCAATCGGCGGGGAGCTGTTTTTT.